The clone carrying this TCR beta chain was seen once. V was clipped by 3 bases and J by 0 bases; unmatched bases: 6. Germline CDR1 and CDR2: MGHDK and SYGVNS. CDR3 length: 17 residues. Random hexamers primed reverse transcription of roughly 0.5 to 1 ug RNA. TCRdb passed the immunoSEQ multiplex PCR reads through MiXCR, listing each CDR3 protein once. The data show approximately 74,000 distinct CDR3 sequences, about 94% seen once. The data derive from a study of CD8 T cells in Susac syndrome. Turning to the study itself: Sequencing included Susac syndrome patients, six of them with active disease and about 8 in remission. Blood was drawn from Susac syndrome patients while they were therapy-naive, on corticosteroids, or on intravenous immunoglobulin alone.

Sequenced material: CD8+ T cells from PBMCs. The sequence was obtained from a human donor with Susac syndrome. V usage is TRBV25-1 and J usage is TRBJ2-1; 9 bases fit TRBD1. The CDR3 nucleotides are TGTGCCAGCAGTGAGGCGGGGACAGGGAGCTCCTACAATGAGCAGTTCTTC. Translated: CASSEAGTGSSYNEQFF.